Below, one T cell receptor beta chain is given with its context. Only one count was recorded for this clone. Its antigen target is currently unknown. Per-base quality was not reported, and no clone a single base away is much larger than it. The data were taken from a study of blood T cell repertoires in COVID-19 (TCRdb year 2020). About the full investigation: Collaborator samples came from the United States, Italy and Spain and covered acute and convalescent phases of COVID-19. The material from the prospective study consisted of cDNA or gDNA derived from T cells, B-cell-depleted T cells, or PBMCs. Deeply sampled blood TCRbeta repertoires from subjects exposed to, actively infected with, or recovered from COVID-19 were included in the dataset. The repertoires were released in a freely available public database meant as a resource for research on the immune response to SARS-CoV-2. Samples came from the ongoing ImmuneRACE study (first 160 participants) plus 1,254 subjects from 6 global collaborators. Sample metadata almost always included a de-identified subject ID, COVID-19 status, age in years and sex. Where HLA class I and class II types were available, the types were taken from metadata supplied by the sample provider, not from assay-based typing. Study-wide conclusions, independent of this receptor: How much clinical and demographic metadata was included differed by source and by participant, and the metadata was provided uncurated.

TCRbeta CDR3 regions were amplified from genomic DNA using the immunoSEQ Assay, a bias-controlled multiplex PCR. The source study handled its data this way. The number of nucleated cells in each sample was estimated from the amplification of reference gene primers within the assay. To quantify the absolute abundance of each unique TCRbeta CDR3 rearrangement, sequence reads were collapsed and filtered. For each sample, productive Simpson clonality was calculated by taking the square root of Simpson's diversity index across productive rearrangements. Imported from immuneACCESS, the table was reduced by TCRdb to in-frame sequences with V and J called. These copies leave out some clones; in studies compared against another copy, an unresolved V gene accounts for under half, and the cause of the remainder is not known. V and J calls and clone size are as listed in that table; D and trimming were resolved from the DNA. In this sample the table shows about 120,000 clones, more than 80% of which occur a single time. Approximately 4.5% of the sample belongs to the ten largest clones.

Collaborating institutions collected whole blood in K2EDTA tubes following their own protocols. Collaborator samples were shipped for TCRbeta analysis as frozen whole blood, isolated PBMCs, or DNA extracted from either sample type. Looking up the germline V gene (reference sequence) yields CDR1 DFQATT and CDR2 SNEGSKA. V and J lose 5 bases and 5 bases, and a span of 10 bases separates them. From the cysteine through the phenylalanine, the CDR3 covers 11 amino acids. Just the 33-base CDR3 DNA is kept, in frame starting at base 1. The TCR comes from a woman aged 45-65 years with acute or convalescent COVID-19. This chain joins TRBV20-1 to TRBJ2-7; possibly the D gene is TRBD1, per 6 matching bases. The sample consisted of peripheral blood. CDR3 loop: CSALDRHEQYF. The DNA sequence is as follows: TGCAGTGCTCTAGACAGGCACGAGCAGTACTTC.